Below are 5 T cell receptor beta chains sequenced from a single sample in a study of blood T cell repertoires in COVID-19. Sequenced by immunoSEQ multiplex PCR; TCRdb stores in-frame clones only, minus some. The table shows about 69,000 clones, with just over 90% occurring only once. What was sequenced was peripheral blood. The receptors shown here come from a woman aged 18-35 years with acute or convalescent COVID-19.

This sequence joins TRBV7-9 and TRBJ2-1, with 7 nucleotides matching TRBD2. Unmatched junction bases numbered 11, after V lost 4 bases and J lost 8 bases. CDR3 length: 15 residues. Germline values: CDR1 SEHNR, CDR2 FQNEAQ (reference sequence). CDR3 nucleotides: TGTGCCAGCAGCTCCGTCGGGGCGGGGGAGGATGAGCAGTTCTTC. Translating gives CASSSVGAGEDEQFF. The full variable domain, its missing parts supplied by reference TRBV7-9 and TRBJ2-1, is DTGVSQNPRHKITKRGQNVTFRCDPISEHNRLYWYRQTLGQGPEFLTYFQNEAQLEKSRLLSDRFSAERPKGSFSTLEIQRTEQGDSAMYLCASSSVGAGEDEQFFGPGTRLTVL.

The chain combines TRBV7-2 with TRBJ1-2; possible D gene TRBD1, 5 bases. The germline gives CDR1 SGHTA, CDR2 FQGNSA. The CDR3 has 13 residues. Trimming pared 5 bases from V and 0 bases from J, leaving 7 bases between. The CDR3 region is CASSPDTNYGYTF. CDR3 nucleotide sequence: TGTGCCAGCAGCCCGGACACTAACTATGGCTACACCTTC.

The chain couples TRBV2 to TRBJ2-7; 7 nucleotides match TRBD1. The CDR3 has 17 residues. Germline-derived CDR1 and CDR2 are SNHLY and FYNNEI. After removal of 0 bases from V and 6 bases from J, the junction contained 14 bases not matched to a gene. CDR3 loop: CASSEARVGGAVVEQYF. In DNA form, the CDR3 reads TGTGCCAGCAGTGAAGCCCGTGTAGGGGGCGCGGTAGTCGAGCAGTACTTC.

The chain uses TRBV15 and TRBJ2-7; 7 nucleotides line up with TRBD1. The junction had 16 bases not matched to a gene; V was cut back by 3 bases and J by 2 bases. Germline assignment: CDR1 LNHNV and CDR2 YYDKDF (reference sequence). The CDR3 consists of 18 residues. The chain's CDR3 is CATSSEVPTGKSPYEQYF. The CDR3 region has the DNA TGTGCCACCAGCAGCGAGGTTCCGACAGGGAAGTCTCCCTACGAGCAGTACTTC. Full variable domain (rest looked up from reference TRBV15 and TRBJ2-7): DAMVIQNPRYQVTQFGKPVTLSCSQTLNHNVMYWYQQKSSQAPKLLFHYYDKDFNNEADTPDNFQSRRPNTSFCFLDIRSPGLGDTAMYLCATSSEVPTGKSPYEQYFGPGTRLTVT.

The V and J genes are TRBV4-3 and TRBJ2-1; 9 bases are shared with TRBD2. Germline lookup yields CDR1 LGHNA and CDR2 YSLEER. Trimming took 1 base from V and 6 from J; bases not matched to a gene: 7. This CDR3 is 16 amino acids long. CDR3 region: CASSQVWPSGTNEQFF. The DNA for the CDR3 is TGCGCCAGCAGCCAAGTTTGGCCTAGCGGGACCAATGAGCAGTTCTTC.